This T cell receptor beta chain was found in a study of cytomegalovirus exposure and HLA in healthy donors. V dropped 11 bases and J dropped 7; count of bases not matched to a gene: 8. The CDR3 is 13 residues long. The germline V gene encodes CDR1 MNHNS and CDR2 SASEGT. The PCR employed 60 Vbeta primers together with 13 Jbeta primers. Assay: immunoSEQ multiplex PCR; the TCRdb copy retains only in-frame clones and omits some. The sample lists 130,000 to 150,000 clones, approximately 83% occurring once. This TCR was recovered from a man in his forties in good health and CMV-seropositive. The chain is built from TRBV6-1 and TRBJ1-5; the match to TRBD1 covers 10 bases. The sequenced sample was PBMCs. The chain's CDR3 is CASRGQGGQPQHF. In nucleotides, the CDR3 is TGTGCCTCCAGAGGACAGGGGGGGCAGCCCCAGCATTTT.